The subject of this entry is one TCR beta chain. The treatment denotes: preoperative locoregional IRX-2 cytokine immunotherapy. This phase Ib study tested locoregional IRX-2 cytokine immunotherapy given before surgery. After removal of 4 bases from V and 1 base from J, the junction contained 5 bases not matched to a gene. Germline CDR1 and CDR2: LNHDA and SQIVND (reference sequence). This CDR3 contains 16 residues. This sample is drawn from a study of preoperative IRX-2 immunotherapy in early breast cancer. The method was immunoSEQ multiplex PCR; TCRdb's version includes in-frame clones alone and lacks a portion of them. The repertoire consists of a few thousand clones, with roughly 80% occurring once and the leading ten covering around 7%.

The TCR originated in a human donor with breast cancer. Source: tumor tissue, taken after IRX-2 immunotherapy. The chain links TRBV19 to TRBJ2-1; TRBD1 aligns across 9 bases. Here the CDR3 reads CASSTRGTGSYNEQFF. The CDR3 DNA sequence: TGTGCCAGTAGTACCCGTGGGACAGGGTCCTACAATGAGCAGTTCTTC.